The next 22 T cell receptor beta chains were all read from a single sample in a study of CD8 T cells in Susac syndrome. Random hexamers served to reverse transcribe roughly 0.5 to 1 ug RNA. TCRdb fed the immunoSEQ multiplex PCR reads into MiXCR, producing one record per CDR3 protein. The repertoire has approximately 210,000 distinct CDR3 sequences, about 95% of them found once; the top ten carry around 0.15%. The sample comprised CD4+ T cells from PBMCs. Receptor source: a human donor with Susac syndrome.

CDR3 region: CATSRFTGGTEAFF. CDR3 coding DNA: TGTGCCACCAGCAGATTCACAGGGGGGACTGAAGCTTTCTTT. The chain employs TRBV15 and TRBJ1-1, with 8 bases identical to TRBD1. This CDR3 spans 14 amino acids. Germline values: CDR1 LNHNV, CDR2 YYDKDF (reference sequence). V dropped 2 bases and J dropped 5; count of bases not matched to a gene: 4.

The V call is TRBV4-3, the J call TRBJ1-1; possibly TRBD1 for D (5 bases). Looked up from germline, CDR1 is LGHNA and CDR2 is YSLEER. Between the trimmed V and J ends, which lost 6 bases and 7 bases, there was a span of 18 bases. This CDR3 comprises 14 residues. CDR3 protein: CASSPNIQAREAFF. The DNA for the CDR3 is TGCGCCAGCAGTCCAAATATACAGGCTCGTGAAGCTTTCTTT.

This chain joins TRBV28 and TRBJ1-6; D perhaps matches TRBD1 (5 bases). Germline CDR1 reads MDHEN; CDR2 reads SYDVKM. Trimming took off 5 bases at V and 6 bases at J, with 14 bases between the two ends. The CDR3 has 15 residues. The CDR3 protein is CASSPRGGSNSPLHF. The CDR3 DNA sequence: TGTGCCAGCAGTCCCCGCGGGGGTAGTAATTCACCCCTCCACTTT.

This clonotype was detected a few times. The V call is TRBV6-1, the J call TRBJ1-5, with D possibly TRBD1 on 5 matching bases. Germline V gene lookup returns CDR1 MNHNS and CDR2 SASEGT. V lost 5 bases, J lost 0 bases, and 11 bases lay in between. The CDR3 has 15 amino acids. CDR3 region: CASSKDTYSNQPQHF. DNA for the CDR3: TGTGCCAGCAGTAAGGACACCTATAGCAATCAGCCCCAGCATTTT.

V is TRBV30 and J is TRBJ1-1, with no clear D. The V gene lost 5 bases and the J gene lost 8 bases, with 12 bases spanning the gap. Germline lookup yields CDR1 GTSNPN and CDR2 SVGIG (reference sequence). CDR3 length: 11 residues. The CDR3 is CAWRPPDEAFF. As DNA, the CDR3 is TGTGCCTGGCGACCTCCCGACGAAGCTTTCTTT.

This chain uses TRBV4-1 with TRBJ1-5, with D tentatively TRBD1 (5 bases). This CDR3 region has 16 residues. The V end was cut by 0 bases, the J end by 5 bases, with 14 bases between. The V gene's germline CDR1 is MGHRA and CDR2 YSYEKL. The CDR3 protein is CASSQDGGLRDQPQHF. The CDR3 nucleotides read TGCGCCAGCAGCCAAGATGGGGGGTTGAGGGATCAGCCCCAGCATTTT.

In its sample, this clonotype was seen once. This chain joins TRBV30 and TRBJ1-2; D remains ambiguous. CDR3 length equals 16 residues. Deletions cut 0 bases from V and 1 base from J, with 15 bases between. CDR1 is GTSNPN, CDR2 SVGIG, per germline (reference sequence). CDR3 nucleotides: TGTGCCTGGAGTGTACGGGGATCGAGGGTTAACTATGGCTACACCTTC. As protein: CAWSVRGSRVNYGYTF.

V usage is TRBV12-3 or TRBV12-4 and J usage is TRBJ2-3; no reliable D call. This CDR3 region has 12 residues. Trimming pared 3 bases from V and 4 bases from J, leaving 5 bases between. DNA of the CDR3: TGTGCCAGCAGTTTTGTAGCAGATACGCAGTATTTT. It encodes CASSFVADTQYF.

The chain is built from TRBV5-1 and TRBJ1-1; D is unresolved. Germline lookup yields CDR1 SGHRS and CDR2 YFSETQ. The CDR3 loop spans 15 amino acids. The V and J ends lost 0 bases and 1 base respectively, with 10 bases between them. CDR3 protein: CASSLASWKNTEAFF. The CDR3 DNA sequence: TGCGCCAGCAGCTTGGCCTCGTGGAAGAACACTGAAGCTTTCTTT.

The chain carries TRBV5-1 and TRBJ2-3; D unclear. Deletions cut 3 bases from V and 2 bases from J, with 16 bases between. Germline assignment: CDR1 SGHRS and CDR2 YFSETQ. The CDR3 covers 16 residues. The chain's CDR3 is CASSSNAPGDTDTQYF. CDR3 in DNA: TGCGCCAGCAGCTCTAATGCCCCGGGTGACACAGATACGCAGTATTTT.

The rearrangement links TRBV10-3 to TRBJ2-7; TRBD1 might be the D (5 bases). V was cut by 5 bases and J by 2 bases, with 7 bases left in between. The V gene's germline CDR1 is ENHRY and CDR2 SYGVKD. The CDR3 length is 12 residues. CDR3 bases: TGTGCCATCAGTACAGGCACCTACGAGCAGTACTTC. This codes for CAISTGTYEQYF.

This clonotype turned up a few times. The chain has TRBV20-1 and TRBJ1-1; a possible D gene is TRBD1 (5 bases). The CDR3 consists of 13 residues. Trimming pared 3 bases from V and 1 base from J, leaving 9 bases between. CDR1 DFQATT and CDR2 SNEGSKA come from the germline V gene (reference sequence). The CDR3 region has the DNA TGCAGTGCTAGGGGGCAGAGGAACACTGAAGCTTTCTTT. This encodes CSARGQRNTEAFF.

This chain links TRBV12-3 or TRBV12-4 with TRBJ1-3; the match to TRBD1 covers 7 bases. V lost 6 bases to trimming and J lost 4 bases; unmatched junction nucleotides: 6. The CDR3 totals 14 residues. CDR3: CASRKQGRGNTIYF. CDR3 bases: TGTGCCAGCAGAAAACAGGGGCGAGGAAACACCATATATTTT.

This sequence joins TRBV18 and TRBJ2-2, with 10 bases that match TRBD1. V shed 3 bases, J shed 3 bases, and the junction held 4 bases outside the gene matches. CDR3 length: 16 amino acids. From germline, CDR1 is KGHSH and CDR2 LQKENI. CDR3 in amino acids: CASSPLGQGYTGELFF. DNA for the CDR3: TGTGCCAGCTCACCCCTGGGACAGGGGTACACCGGGGAGCTGTTTTTT.

This clonotype is a singleton in its sample. The rearrangement links TRBV20-1 to TRBJ2-1; 10 bases line up with TRBD2. The V gene end was trimmed by 2 bases and the J gene end by 7 bases; junction bases not matched to a gene: 2. Germline assignment: CDR1 DFQATT and CDR2 SNEGSKA (reference sequence). This CDR3 has 13 amino acids. The DNA for the CDR3 is TGCAGTGCTAGAATAGCGGGGGGAAATGAGCAGTTCTTC. Translated, it gives CSARIAGGNEQFF.

This clonotype was found once. CDR3 DNA: TGCAGTGCGAAAGGGACTAGCGTAACCTACGAGCAGTACTTC. Protein product: CSAKGTSVTYEQYF. The gene calls are TRBV20-1 and TRBJ2-7; 10 positions agree with TRBD2. The CDR3 has 14 residues. Germline CDR1 and CDR2: DFQATT and SNEGSKA (reference sequence). V was clipped by 6 bases and J by 2 bases; unmatched bases: 7.

The rearrangement uses TRBV12-3 or TRBV12-4 and TRBJ1-1, with a tentative D call TRBD1 (5 bases). The length of the CDR3 is 16 residues. V gave up 6 bases and J gave up 0 bases, with 17 bases separating them. The CDR3 DNA sequence: TGTGCCAGCAGGCCCCCAAGGGGTTTCATGAACACTGAAGCTTTCTTT. Its translation is CASRPPRGFMNTEAFF.

This clonotype was seen a single time. The chain has TRBV3-1 and TRBJ2-7; 8 nucleotides match TRBD1. The germline V gene encodes CDR1 LGHDT and CDR2 YNNKEL (reference sequence). The V and J ends lost 8 bases and 3 bases, in that order; junction bases with no gene match: 6. The CDR3 is made up of 13 amino acids. The CDR3 region has the DNA TGTGCCAGCGGGACAACAGGGGGCTACGAGCAGTACTTC. Amino acid sequence: CASGTTGGYEQYF.

The rearrangement uses TRBV18 and TRBJ2-5; D uncertain. The CDR3 consists of 14 residues. Germline V gene lookup returns CDR1 KGHSH and CDR2 LQKENI. V was cut by 4 bases and J by 2 bases, with 11 bases left in between. CDR3 protein: CASSQRVNQETQYF. DNA for the CDR3: TGTGCCAGCTCACAACGGGTCAATCAAGAGACCCAGTACTTC.

The V call is TRBV6-2 or TRBV6-3, the J call TRBJ2-6; TRBD2 matches 12 bases. CDR1 is MNHEY, CDR2 SVGEGT, per germline. The CDR3 has 19 amino acids. V dropped 4 bases and J dropped 2; count of bases not matched to a gene: 9. As DNA, the CDR3 is TGTGCCAGCAGTTCGCCTCTAGCGGGGGGGCCTACTGGGGCCAACGTCCTGACTTTC. Translation gives CASSSPLAGGPTGANVLTF.

Only one count was recorded for this clonotype. This chain links TRBV29-1 with TRBJ2-7; 9 nucleotides agree with TRBD1. The length of the CDR3 is 14 residues. Losses at the gene ends were 8 bases for V and 6 bases for J; bases not matched to a gene: 14. CDR1 SQVTM and CDR2 ANQGSEA come from the germline V gene. The CDR3 nucleotides read TGCAGCTATAGACTCACAGGGGGCGCGGGCGAGCAGTACTTC. Protein sequence: CSYRLTGGAGEQYF.

CDR3 in DNA: TGTGCCAGCAGCCGTCCAGGACAGGGGGCCAATGAGCAGTTCTTC. This gives the protein CASSRPGQGANEQFF. V gene TRBV12-3 or TRBV12-4 combines with J gene TRBJ2-1; 11 bases map to TRBD1. The trim removed 6 bases at V and 6 bases at J, leaving 7 bases unmatched. The CDR3 is 15 amino acids.